The rows below give T cell receptor beta chains drawn from one sample of a study of blood T cell repertoires in COVID-19. Some clones are missing from TCRdb's copy, which holds only in-frame ones; the method was immunoSEQ multiplex PCR. The sample contains a few hundred thousand clones, approximately 85% of which appear only once. The sequenced material came from peripheral blood. These receptors were obtained from a woman older than 75 with COVID-19, enrolled during active disease. Both conserved end residues are part of each CDR3. D genes are given only for firm matches. Expanded clones are given a class, and other clones once, few, many or no size at all.

CDR3 protein: CASSPSIDTQYF
CDR3 DNA: TGTGCCAGCAGCCCCAGTATAGATACGCAGTATTTT
D gene: NA
V gene: TRBV7-9
J gene: TRBJ2-3
clone size: NA

CDR3 protein: CASSPDRVPFF
CDR3 DNA: TGTGCCAGCTCACCGGACAGGGTACCTTTCTTT
D gene: TRBD1
V gene: TRBV18
J gene: TRBJ1-1
clone size: NA

CDR3 protein: CASSFRDRVDNEQFF
CDR3 DNA: TGCGCCAGCAGCTTCCGGGACAGGGTTGACAATGAGCAGTTCTTC
D gene: TRBD1
V gene: TRBV4-3
J gene: TRBJ2-1
clone size: NA

CDR3 protein: CASNFARQYSNQPQHF
CDR3 DNA: TGTGCCAGCAATTTCGCCCGACAGTATAGCAATCAGCCCCAGCATTTT
D gene: NA
V gene: TRBV28
J gene: TRBJ1-5
clone size: NA

CDR3 protein: CACHGTLSSRGYTF
CDR3 DNA: TGTGCCTGTCATGGGACTCTCAGCAGTAGGGGCTACACCTTC
D gene: NA
V gene: TRBV30
J gene: TRBJ1-2
clone size: NA

CDR3 protein: CASSRSGPPYEQYF
CDR3 DNA: TGTGCCAGCAGCCGGAGCGGTCCCCCCTACGAGCAGTACTTC
D gene: NA
V gene: TRBV5-6
J gene: TRBJ2-7
clone size: NA

CDR3 protein: CASSPTQGGWETQYF
CDR3 DNA: TGTGCCAGCAGCCCAACCCAAGGGGGCTGGGAGACCCAGTACTTC
D gene: TRBD1
V gene: TRBV9
J gene: TRBJ2-5
clone size: NA

CDR3 protein: CAWSVPIASGANVLTF
CDR3 DNA: TGTGCCTGGAGTGTACCGATAGCGTCTGGGGCCAACGTCCTGACTTTC
D gene: NA
V gene: TRBV30
J gene: TRBJ2-6
clone size: NA

CDR3 protein: CASSFTGGADQPQHF
CDR3 DNA: TGTGCCAGCAGCTTCACGGGGGGAGCCGATCAGCCCCAGCATTTT
D gene: NA
V gene: TRBV7-6
J gene: TRBJ1-5
clone size: once

CDR3 protein: CSVVRGTEAFF
CDR3 DNA: TGCAGCGTTGTGCGCGGTACTGAAGCTTTCTTT
D gene: NA
V gene: TRBV29-1
J gene: TRBJ1-1
clone size: NA

CDR3 protein: CASRSSGGLGDNEQFF
CDR3 DNA: TGTGCCAGTAGGTCATCAGGGGGCTTGGGGGACAATGAGCAGTTCTTC
D gene: TRBD1
V gene: TRBV19
J gene: TRBJ2-1
clone size: NA

CDR3 protein: CASSITDRHRSGNTIYF
CDR3 DNA: TGTGCCAGTAGTATAACGGACAGACATCGCTCTGGAAACACCATATATTTT
D gene: NA
V gene: TRBV19
J gene: TRBJ1-3
clone size: NA

CDR3 protein: CASTTTGRNTGELFF
CDR3 DNA: TGTGCCAGTACCACCACAGGGCGTAACACCGGGGAGCTGTTTTTT
D gene: NA
V gene: TRBV19
J gene: TRBJ2-2
clone size: NA

CDR3 protein: CASSSLAGRADTQYF
CDR3 DNA: TGTGCCAGCAGCTCACTAGCGGGGAGGGCAGATACGCAGTATTTT
D gene: TRBD2
V gene: TRBV5-6
J gene: TRBJ2-3
clone size: few

CDR3 protein: CASSQVIAGYEQFF
CDR3 DNA: TGCGCCAGCAGCCAAGTAATAGCGGGGTATGAGCAGTTCTTC
D gene: TRBD2
V gene: TRBV4-3
J gene: TRBJ2-1
clone size: NA

CDR3 protein: CASSLAHRGRGTNIQYF
CDR3 DNA: TGCGCCAGCAGCTTGGCCCACAGGGGCAGGGGAACGAACATTCAGTACTTC
D gene: TRBD1
V gene: TRBV5-1
J gene: TRBJ2-4
clone size: NA

CDR3 protein: CASSLLTSGRGTDTQYF
CDR3 DNA: TGTGCCAGCAGCCTCTTGACTAGCGGGAGAGGGACAGATACGCAGTATTTT
D gene: TRBD2
V gene: TRBV3-1/TRBV3-2
J gene: TRBJ2-3
clone size: NA

CDR3 protein: CASSLRYGTDTQYF
CDR3 DNA: TGTGCCAGCAGCCTGAGGTACGGCACAGATACGCAGTATTTT
D gene: NA
V gene: TRBV3-1/TRBV3-2
J gene: TRBJ2-3
clone size: NA

CDR3 protein: CASSQGEQGDNQPQHF
CDR3 DNA: TGTGCCAGCAGCCAGGGGGAGCAGGGGGACAATCAGCCCCAGCATTTT
D gene: TRBD1
V gene: TRBV4-2
J gene: TRBJ1-5
clone size: NA

CDR3 protein: CASSTGSATNEKLFF
CDR3 DNA: TGTGCTAGCAGTACTGGGAGCGCAACTAATGAAAAACTGTTTTTT
D gene: NA
V gene: TRBV7-7
J gene: TRBJ1-4
clone size: NA

CDR3 protein: CASSLVVTGGSYNEQFF
CDR3 DNA: TGTGCCAGCAGTTTGGTAGTTACAGGGGGCTCCTACAATGAGCAGTTCTTC
D gene: TRBD1
V gene: TRBV28
J gene: TRBJ2-1
clone size: NA

CDR3 protein: CASSLSRTSGSEQYF
CDR3 DNA: TGTGCCAGCAGCTTAAGTAGGACTAGCGGGAGTGAGCAGTACTTC
D gene: TRBD2
V gene: TRBV7-2
J gene: TRBJ2-7
clone size: NA

CDR3 protein: CASSFARTSTDTQYF
CDR3 DNA: TGTGCCAGCAGTTTTGCCCGGACATCCACAGATACGCAGTATTTT
D gene: NA
V gene: TRBV6-5
J gene: TRBJ2-3
clone size: NA

CDR3 protein: CASSLLPVRTEAFF
CDR3 DNA: TGTGCCAGCAGTTTATTACCAGTGAGGACTGAAGCTTTCTTT
D gene: NA
V gene: TRBV27
J gene: TRBJ1-1
clone size: NA

CDR3 protein: CASGLEGQGMNTEAFF
CDR3 DNA: TGTGCCAGTGGGCTCGAGGGACAGGGCATGAACACTGAAGCTTTCTTT
D gene: TRBD1
V gene: TRBV19
J gene: TRBJ1-1
clone size: NA

CDR3 protein: CASSSTGTGNQPQHF
CDR3 DNA: TGTGCCAGCAGTTCCACCGGGACAGGAAATCAGCCCCAGCATTTT
D gene: TRBD1
V gene: TRBV28
J gene: TRBJ1-5
clone size: NA

CDR3 protein: CSVEITVGGPQHF
CDR3 DNA: TGCAGCGTTGAAATAACGGTAGGGGGGCCCCAGCATTTT
D gene: NA
V gene: TRBV29-1
J gene: TRBJ1-5
clone size: NA

CDR3 protein: CSVEIWGQGVGYTF
CDR3 DNA: TGCAGCGTCGAGATCTGGGGACAGGGCGTTGGCTACACCTTC
D gene: TRBD1
V gene: TRBV29-1
J gene: TRBJ1-2
clone size: NA

CDR3 protein: CASSLGTTGTIYF
CDR3 DNA: TGCGCCAGCAGCCTAGGGACAACGGGAACCATATATTTT
D gene: NA
V gene: TRBV5-1
J gene: TRBJ1-3
clone size: NA

CDR3 protein: CASTTGIWTEAFF
CDR3 DNA: TGTGCCAGTACGACAGGGATTTGGACTGAAGCTTTCTTT
D gene: TRBD1
V gene: TRBV19
J gene: TRBJ1-1
clone size: NA

CDR3 protein: CASSLGTPSYNEQFF
CDR3 DNA: TGTGCCAGCAGCTTAGGGACTCCCTCCTACAATGAGCAGTTCTTC
D gene: NA
V gene: TRBV11-2
J gene: TRBJ2-1
clone size: NA

CDR3 protein: CASRLGTASSGNTIYF
CDR3 DNA: TGTGCCAGCAGGCTTGGGACAGCCAGCTCTGGAAACACCATATATTTT
D gene: TRBD1
V gene: TRBV2
J gene: TRBJ1-3
clone size: once

CDR3 protein: CASGLVSAYEQYF
CDR3 DNA: TGTGCTAGTGGTTTGGTTAGCGCCTACGAGCAGTACTTC
D gene: NA
V gene: TRBV12-5
J gene: TRBJ2-7
clone size: NA

CDR3 protein: CASSVRGANTGELFF
CDR3 DNA: TGTGCCAGCAGCGTCAGGGGAGCGAACACCGGGGAGCTGTTTTTT
D gene: NA
V gene: TRBV7-3
J gene: TRBJ2-2
clone size: NA

CDR3 protein: CASSPSYSRGGEKLFF
CDR3 DNA: TGTGCCAGCAGCCCCTCGTACTCCCGGGGAGGGGAAAAACTGTTTTTT
D gene: NA
V gene: TRBV11-2
J gene: TRBJ1-4
clone size: NA

CDR3 protein: CASSSSGFPGNTIYF
CDR3 DNA: TGTGCCAGCAGCTCGTCAGGGTTTCCTGGAAACACCATATATTTT
D gene: NA
V gene: TRBV11-1
J gene: TRBJ1-3
clone size: NA

CDR3 protein: CASRRGTEAFF
CDR3 DNA: TGTGCCAGCCGCCGGGGGACTGAAGCTTTCTTT
D gene: NA
V gene: TRBV6-5
J gene: TRBJ1-1
clone size: NA

CDR3 protein: CASSDRDRYYGYTF
CDR3 DNA: TGTGCCAGCAGTGACCGGGACAGATACTATGGCTACACCTTC
D gene: TRBD1
V gene: TRBV6-1
J gene: TRBJ1-2
clone size: NA

CDR3 protein: CASRFGQNTEAFF
CDR3 DNA: TGTGCCAGCAGATTTGGACAGAACACTGAAGCTTTCTTT
D gene: NA
V gene: TRBV2
J gene: TRBJ1-1
clone size: NA

CDR3 protein: CASSDLYRVWQYF
CDR3 DNA: TGTGCCAGCAGTGATCTTTACAGGGTTTGGCAGTACTTC
D gene: NA
V gene: TRBV28
J gene: TRBJ2-7
clone size: NA

CDR3 protein: CSASPQGRGGNTIYF
CDR3 DNA: TGCAGTGCTAGTCCCCAGGGAAGGGGTGGAAACACCATATATTTT
D gene: NA
V gene: TRBV20-1
J gene: TRBJ1-3
clone size: NA

CDR3 protein: CASSTDRSGQPQHF
CDR3 DNA: TGTGCCAGCAGCACTGACCGCTCGGGGCAGCCCCAGCATTTT
D gene: NA
V gene: TRBV7-9
J gene: TRBJ1-5
clone size: NA

CDR3 protein: CASSIDRDLEKLFF
CDR3 DNA: TGTGCCAGTAGTATCGACAGGGATTTGGAAAAACTGTTTTTT
D gene: TRBD1
V gene: TRBV19
J gene: TRBJ1-4
clone size: NA

CDR3 protein: CSESGTSLYNEQFF
CDR3 DNA: TGCAGCGAATCCGGGACTTCACTCTACAATGAGCAGTTCTTC
D gene: NA
V gene: TRBV29-1
J gene: TRBJ2-1
clone size: NA

CDR3 protein: CASSPGLAGWRDTQYF
CDR3 DNA: TGTGCCAGTAGCCCGGGACTAGCGGGGTGGCGGGATACGCAGTATTTT
D gene: TRBD2
V gene: TRBV19
J gene: TRBJ2-3
clone size: NA

CDR3 protein: CASSFIRGRNYGYTF
CDR3 DNA: TGTGCCAGCAGCTTCATCAGGGGCCGAAACTATGGCTACACCTTC
D gene: NA
V gene: TRBV5-8
J gene: TRBJ1-2
clone size: NA

CDR3 protein: CASSETHRGLNTEAFF
CDR3 DNA: TGTGCCAGCAGTGAGACTCACAGGGGACTGAACACTGAAGCTTTCTTT
D gene: TRBD1
V gene: TRBV25-1
J gene: TRBJ1-1
clone size: NA

CDR3 protein: CASSPTGGFKGSPLHF
CDR3 DNA: TGTGCCAGCTCACCCACAGGGGGCTTTAAGGGTTCACCCCTCCACTTT
D gene: TRBD1
V gene: TRBV18
J gene: TRBJ1-6
clone size: NA

CDR3 protein: CASSLRRTGYTDTQYF
CDR3 DNA: TGTGCCAGCAGCTTAAGAAGGACAGGGTACACAGATACGCAGTATTTT
D gene: TRBD1
V gene: TRBV7-9
J gene: TRBJ2-3
clone size: NA

CDR3 protein: CASSRQGTDGELFF
CDR3 DNA: TGTGCCAGCAGCCGACAGGGGACGGACGGGGAGCTGTTTTTT
D gene: TRBD1
V gene: TRBV3-1/TRBV3-2
J gene: TRBJ2-2
clone size: NA